This TCR beta chain was captured by sequencing in a study of blood T cell repertoires in COVID-19. Background on the study: Samples representing acute and convalescent COVID-19 were sourced from the United States, Italy and Spain. T cells, B-cell-depleted T cells, or PBMCs provided the cDNA or gDNA that served as material.

Followed over time, Seattle patients had been enrolled while infection was active. In the source study's methods: Cell counts per sample came from amplifying reference gene primers. Clones were read by immunoSEQ multiplex PCR, and TCRdb kept only the in-frame ones, dropping some. V and J calls and clone size follow that table, whereas D and trimming were derived from the DNA. Found here are more than 100,000 clones, around 90% of them singletons; the top ten hold under 4.5%. CDR1 and CDR2 from the germline V gene are SEHNR and FQNEAQ (reference sequence). Trimming at V came to 5 bases and at J to 1 base, leaving 4 bases not matched to a gene. This CDR3 has 16 amino acids.

This sequence was found in an older woman with COVID-19, enrolled during active disease. This rearrangement joins TRBV7-9 to TRBJ2-5, with 13 bases matching TRBD2. The specimen was peripheral blood. The chain's CDR3 is CASSRTSGGVQETQYF. CDR3 DNA: TGTGCCAGCAGCCGAACTAGCGGGGGGGTCCAAGAGACCCAGTACTTC.